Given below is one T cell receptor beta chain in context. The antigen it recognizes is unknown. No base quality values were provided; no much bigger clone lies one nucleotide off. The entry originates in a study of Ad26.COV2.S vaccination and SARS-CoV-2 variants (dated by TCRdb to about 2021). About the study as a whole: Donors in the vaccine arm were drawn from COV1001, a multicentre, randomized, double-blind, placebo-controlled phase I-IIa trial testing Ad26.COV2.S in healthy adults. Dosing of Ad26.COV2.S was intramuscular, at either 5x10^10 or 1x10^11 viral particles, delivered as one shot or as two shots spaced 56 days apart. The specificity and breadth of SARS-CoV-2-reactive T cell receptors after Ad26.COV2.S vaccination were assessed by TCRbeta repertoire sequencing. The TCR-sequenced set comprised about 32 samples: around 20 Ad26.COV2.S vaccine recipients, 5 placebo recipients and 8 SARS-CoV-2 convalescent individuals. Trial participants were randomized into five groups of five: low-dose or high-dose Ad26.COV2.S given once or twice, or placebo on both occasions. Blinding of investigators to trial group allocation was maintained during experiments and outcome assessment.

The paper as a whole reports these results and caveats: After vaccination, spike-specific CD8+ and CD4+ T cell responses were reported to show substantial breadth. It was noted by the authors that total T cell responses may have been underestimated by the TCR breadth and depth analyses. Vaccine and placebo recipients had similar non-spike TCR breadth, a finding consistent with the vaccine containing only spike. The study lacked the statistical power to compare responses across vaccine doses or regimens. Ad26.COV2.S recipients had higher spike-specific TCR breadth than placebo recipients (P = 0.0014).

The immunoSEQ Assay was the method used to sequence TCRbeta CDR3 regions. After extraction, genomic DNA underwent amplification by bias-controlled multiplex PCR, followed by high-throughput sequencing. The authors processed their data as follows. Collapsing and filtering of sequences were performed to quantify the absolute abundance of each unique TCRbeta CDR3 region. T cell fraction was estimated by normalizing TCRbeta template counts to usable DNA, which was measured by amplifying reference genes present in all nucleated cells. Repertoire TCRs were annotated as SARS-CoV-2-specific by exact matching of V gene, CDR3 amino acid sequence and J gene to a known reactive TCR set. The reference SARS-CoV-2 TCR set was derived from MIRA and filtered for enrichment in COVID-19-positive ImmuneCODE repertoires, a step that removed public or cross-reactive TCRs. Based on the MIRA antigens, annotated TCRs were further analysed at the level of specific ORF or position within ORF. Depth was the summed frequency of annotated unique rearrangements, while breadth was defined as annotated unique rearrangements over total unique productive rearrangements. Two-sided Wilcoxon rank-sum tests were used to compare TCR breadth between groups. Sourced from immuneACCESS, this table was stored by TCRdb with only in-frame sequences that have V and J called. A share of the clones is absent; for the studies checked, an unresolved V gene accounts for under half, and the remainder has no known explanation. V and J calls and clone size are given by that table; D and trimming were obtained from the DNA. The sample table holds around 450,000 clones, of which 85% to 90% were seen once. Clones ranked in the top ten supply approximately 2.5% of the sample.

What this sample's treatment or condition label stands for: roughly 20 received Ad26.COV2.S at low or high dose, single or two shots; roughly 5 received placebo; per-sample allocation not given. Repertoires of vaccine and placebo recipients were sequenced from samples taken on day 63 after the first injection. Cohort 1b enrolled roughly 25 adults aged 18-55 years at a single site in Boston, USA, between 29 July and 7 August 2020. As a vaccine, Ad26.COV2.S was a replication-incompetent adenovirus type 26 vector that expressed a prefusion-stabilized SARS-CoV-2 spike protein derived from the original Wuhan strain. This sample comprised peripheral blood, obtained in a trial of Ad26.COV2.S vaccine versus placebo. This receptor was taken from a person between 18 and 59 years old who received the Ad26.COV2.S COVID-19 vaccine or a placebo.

The CDR3 protein: CASSSVIRGWDDEQFF. The base sequence is TGTGCCAGCAGTTCCGTAATACGGGGCTGGGATGATGAGCAGTTCTTC. The rearrangement combines TRBV27 with TRBJ2-1; the D gene is possibly TRBD1 or TRBD2, with 5 bases matching each. As encoded in the germline V gene (reference sequence), CDR1 is MNHEY while CDR2 is SMNVEV. Trimming takes 4 bases from V and 8 bases from J, and the germline ends sit 21 bases apart. Measured from the cysteine to the phenylalanine, the CDR3 is 16 residues long. Kept here is only the CDR3 DNA, which spans 48 bases and is read in frame from base 1.